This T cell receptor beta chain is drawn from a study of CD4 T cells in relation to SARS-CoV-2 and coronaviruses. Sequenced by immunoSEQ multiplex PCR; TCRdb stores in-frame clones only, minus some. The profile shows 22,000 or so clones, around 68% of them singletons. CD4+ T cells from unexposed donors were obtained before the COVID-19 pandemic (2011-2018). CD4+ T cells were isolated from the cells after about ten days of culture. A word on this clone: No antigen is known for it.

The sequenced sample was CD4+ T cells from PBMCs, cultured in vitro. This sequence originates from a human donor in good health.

DNA for the CDR3: TGTGCCAGCAGTGGGGGCAGCAATTCACCCCTCCACTTT. Translation: CASSGGSNSPLHF. The J gene is TRBJ1-6, the V gene TRBV11-3, with D possibly being TRBD1 (6 bases). Trimming took off 6 bases at V and 7 bases at J, with 10 bases between the two ends. From germline, CDR1 is SGHNT and CDR2 YENEEA. This CDR3 is 13 amino acids long.